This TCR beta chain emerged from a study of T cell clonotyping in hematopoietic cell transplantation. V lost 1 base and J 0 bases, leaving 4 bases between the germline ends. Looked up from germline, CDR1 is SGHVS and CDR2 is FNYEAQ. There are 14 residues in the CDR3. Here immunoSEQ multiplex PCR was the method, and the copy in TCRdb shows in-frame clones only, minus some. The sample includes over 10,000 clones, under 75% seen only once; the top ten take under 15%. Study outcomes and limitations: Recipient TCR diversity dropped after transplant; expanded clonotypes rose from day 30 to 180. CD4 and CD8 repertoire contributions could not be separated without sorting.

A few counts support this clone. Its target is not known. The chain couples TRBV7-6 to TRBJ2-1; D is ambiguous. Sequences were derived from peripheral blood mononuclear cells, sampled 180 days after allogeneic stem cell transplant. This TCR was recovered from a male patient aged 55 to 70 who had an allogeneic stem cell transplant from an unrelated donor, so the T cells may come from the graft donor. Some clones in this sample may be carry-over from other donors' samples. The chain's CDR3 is CASSLEISYNEQFF. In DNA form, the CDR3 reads TGTGCCAGCAGCTTAGAAATCTCCTACAATGAGCAGTTCTTC.